Presented here are 32 T cell receptor beta chains from one specimen sequenced in a study of blood T cells in healthy people across ages. Primers used in a second PCR of roughly 6 to 11 cycles were a sample-barcoded 5' primer and a J-beta primer mix. In TCRdb, the 5' RACE reads were re-called with MiXCR into one record per CDR3 protein. The table has 700,000 to 850,000 distinct CDR3 sequences, around 36% seen once. The sequenced sample consisted of blood. The source of these receptors is a man aged 18-30 years in good health.

This clonotype showed up just a few times. CDR3 in amino acids: CSFSSGQGDPHEQYF. The DNA of the CDR3 is TGCAGTTTCTCATCTGGACAGGGAGACCCCCATGAGCAGTACTTC. The chain is built from TRBV20-1 and TRBJ2-7, with 8 bases identical to TRBD1. There are 15 residues in the CDR3. CDR1 is DFQATT, CDR2 SNEGSKA, per germline (reference sequence). J gave up 7 bases and V 8 bases, and 19 bases lay outside the gene matches.

About this clonotype: An end of the junction differs from the germline gene, which may be a read error. The gene calls are TRBV5-6 and TRBJ2-7; 8 bases line up with TRBD1. Germline V gene lookup returns CDR1 SGHDT and CDR2 YYEEEE. This CDR3 has 14 amino acids. This CDR3 is CASSLPGGAYELYF. The CDR3 DNA is TGTGCCAGCAGCTTGCCAGGGGGCGCTTACGAGCTGTACTTC.

The rearrangement uses TRBV20-1 and TRBJ2-3; D ambiguous. V gave up 5 bases and J gave up 0 bases, with 12 bases separating them. Germline V gene sequence: CDR1 DFQATT, CDR2 SNEGSKA (reference sequence). The CDR3 is 14 amino acids. This chain's CDR3 is CSAGVTRSTDTQYF. In DNA form, the CDR3 reads TGCAGTGCTGGAGTCACCCGGAGCACAGATACGCAGTATTTT.

This clonotype was found many times. V gene TRBV12-3 or TRBV12-4 combines with J gene TRBJ2-7; 7 bases map to TRBD1. The CDR3 is 13 amino acids. V shed 6 bases and J 4 bases; nucleotides not matched to a gene: 6. The CDR3 sequence is CASRGDSSYEQYF. The DNA of the CDR3 is TGTGCCAGCAGAGGGGACAGTTCGTACGAGCAGTACTTC.

The sample holds a few counts of this clonotype. The V call is TRBV12-5, the J call TRBJ2-7; D unclear. The CDR3 is 14 amino acids. Between the trimmed V and J ends, which lost 2 bases and 0 bases, there was a span of 8 bases. The germline CDR1 and CDR2 sequences are LGHNT and FRNRAP. The CDR3 DNA reads TGTGCTAGTGGTTTGAGGCCCCTCTCCTACGAGCAGTACTTC. Its protein product is CASGLRPLSYEQYF.

The chain couples TRBV10-3 to TRBJ1-2; D call uncertain. V was trimmed by 2 bases and J by 3 bases, leaving 10 bases between them. Germline CDR1 and CDR2: ENHRY and SYGVKD. This CDR3 has 14 amino acids. CDR3: CAISEGSEDYGYTF. CDR3 in DNA: TGTGCCATCAGTGAGGGCAGCGAGGACTATGGCTACACCTTC.

The chain carries TRBV4-2 and TRBJ2-2; D remains ambiguous. CDR1 is LGHNA and CDR2 is YNFKEQ in the germline V gene. Trimming took off 0 bases at V and 7 bases at J, with 6 bases between the two ends. CDR3 length: 13 amino acids. The CDR3 here is CASSQDRDGELFF. The DNA for the CDR3 is TGTGCCAGCAGCCAAGATAGGGACGGGGAGCTGTTTTTT.

This rearrangement joins TRBV7-9 to TRBJ2-7; 7 nucleotides align to TRBD1. Germline values: CDR1 SEHNR, CDR2 FQNEAQ (reference sequence). This CDR3 is 17 amino acids long. The trim removed 4 bases at V and 3 bases at J, leaving 15 bases unmatched. Here the CDR3 reads CASSSYGVDRVVYEQYF. DNA of the CDR3: TGTGCCAGCAGCTCTTATGGGGTCGACAGGGTGGTCTACGAGCAGTACTTC.

This clonotype was observed at least ten times. The chain is built from TRBV7-2 and TRBJ2-3, with 8 bases fitting TRBD2. Germline CDR1 SGHTA, CDR2 FQGNSA. This CDR3 has 15 amino acids. The V gene end was trimmed by 4 bases and the J gene end by 0 bases; junction bases not matched to a gene: 3. For the CDR3, the DNA is TGTGCCAGCAGCTATAGCGGGGCTAGCACAGATACGCAGTATTTT. Translated: CASSYSGASTDTQYF. The entire variable domain, with the rest obtained from reference TRBV7-2 and TRBJ2-3, is as follows: GAGVSQSPSNKVTEKGKDVELRCDPISGHTALYWYRQSLGQGLEFLIYFQGNSAPDKSGLPSDRFSAERTGGSVSTLTIQRTQQEDSAVYLCASSYSGASTDTQYFGPGTRLTVL.

As concerns this clonotype: One junction end does not reproduce the germline sequence, and a read error may be involved. This chain connects TRBV7-9 to TRBJ2-7; 7 positions match TRBD2. Germline loops: CDR1 SEHNR, CDR2 FQNEAQ (reference sequence). The CDR3 has 16 amino acids. In DNA form, the CDR3 reads TGTGTCAGCAGCCCGATGGGGGAGGGGACTTCCTACGAGCAGTGCTTC. This codes for CVSSPMGEGTSYEQCF.

This sequence joins TRBV27 and TRBJ1-2; TRBD1 aligns across 7 bases. Germline trimming cut 2 bases from V and 2 bases from J; bases unmatched to any gene: 14. The CDR3 contains 18 residues. The germline V gene has CDR1 MNHEY and CDR2 SMNVEV (reference sequence). The DNA for the CDR3 is TGTGCCAGCAGTTTACAATTGACAGGGCTGGGGGTGAACTATGGCTACACCTTC. Protein: CASSLQLTGLGVNYGYTF.

This clonotype turned up a few times. The gene calls are TRBV20-1 and TRBJ2-1; TRBD2 matches at 8 bases. Trimming removed 3 bases from V and 4 bases from J; junction bases left unmatched: 5. The CDR3 length is 14 residues. Germline CDR1 DFQATT, CDR2 SNEGSKA (reference sequence). The CDR3 DNA sequence: TGCAGTGCTAGGGGGCGGGGGGCGTACAATGAGCAGTTCTTC. Its translation: CSARGRGAYNEQFF.

Remarks on this clonotype: This may arise from a read error, as a much more abundant clone is one base away. The V gene is TRBV12-3 or TRBV12-4, the J gene TRBJ2-1, with D perhaps matching TRBD2 (5 bases). Between the trimmed V and J ends, which lost 6 bases and 10 bases, there was a span of 19 bases. The CDR3 consists of 14 residues. The CDR3 coding sequence is TGTGCCAGCAGACCCACGGGGTGGGCCTACGAGCAGTTCTTC. It encodes CASRPTGWAYEQFF.

The rearrangement uses TRBV20-1 and TRBJ1-1, with D unresolved. Germline V lookup: CDR1 DFQATT, CDR2 SNEGSKA (reference sequence). Deletions cut 3 bases from V and 3 bases from J, with 8 bases between. The CDR3 loop spans 12 amino acids. For the CDR3, the DNA is TGCAGTGCTAGCGCCCTCTACACTGAAGCTTTCTTT. Translated, it gives CSASALYTEAFF.

In its sample, this clonotype was seen a few times. The chain has TRBV9 and TRBJ2-7; 11 nucleotides line up with TRBD1. The CDR3 has 15 residues. CDR1 SGDLS and CDR2 YYNGEE come from the germline V gene. The junction had 6 bases not matched to a gene; V was cut back by 3 bases and J by 4 bases. CDR3 in DNA: TGTGCCAGCAGCGGTGGACAGGGGGCTCAGTACGAGCAGTACTTC. Encoded protein: CASSGGQGAQYEQYF.

This clonotype was found a few times. J is TRBJ2-7 and V is TRBV13, with D possibly matching TRBD1 (6 bases). The V end was cut by 5 bases, the J end by 0 bases, with 20 bases between. Germline loops: CDR1 PRHDT, CDR2 FYEKMQ (reference sequence). CDR3 length: 17 amino acids. CDR3 bases: TGTGCCAGCAGCAAGGGGGATTCGGGGCCTAGCTCCTACGAGCAGTACTTC. Amino acid sequence: CASSKGDSGPSSYEQYF. Full variable domain (missing parts from reference TRBV13 and TRBJ2-7): AAGVIQSPRHLIKEKRETATLKCYPIPRHDTVYWYQQGPGQDPQFLISFYEKMQSDKGSIPDRFSAQQFSDYHSELNMSSLELGDSALYFCASSKGDSGPSSYEQYFGPGTRLTVT.

This rearrangement joins TRBV20-1 to TRBJ1-3, with TRBD1 matching over 7 bases. The CDR3 runs to 13 residues. The junction had 2 bases not matched to a gene; V was cut back by 6 bases and J by 0 bases. The germline V gene encodes CDR1 DFQATT and CDR2 SNEGSKA (reference sequence). The DNA of the CDR3 is TGCAGTGCCGGACAGGACTCTGGAAACACCATATATTTT. This translates into CSAGQDSGNTIYF.

The J gene is TRBJ2-3, the V gene TRBV9; 10 nucleotides line up with TRBD1. This CDR3 spans 15 amino acids. The V gene end was trimmed by 2 bases and the J gene end by 3 bases; junction bases not matched to a gene: 3. Germline-derived CDR1 and CDR2 are SGDLS and YYNGEE. CDR3 in DNA: TGTGCCAGCAGCGTCGACAGGGGGCGTACAGATACGCAGTATTTT. Protein product: CASSVDRGRTDTQYF.

This sequence joins TRBV10-3 and TRBJ2-5, with 7 positions matching TRBD1. V gave up 3 bases and J gave up 4 bases; unmatched junction bases: 5. Germline CDR1 and CDR2: ENHRY and SYGVKD. The CDR3 loop spans 14 amino acids. The CDR3 reads CAISDVGQRETQYF. For the CDR3, the DNA is TGTGCCATCAGTGATGTGGGACAGAGAGAGACCCAGTACTTC.

This clonotype has just a few counts. The chain carries TRBV11-1 and TRBJ2-1; D may be TRBD1 (5 bases). In germline, CDR1 is SGHAT, CDR2 FQDESV (reference sequence). V was trimmed by 1 base and J by 5 bases, leaving 12 bases between them. The CDR3 has 15 residues. This CDR3 reads CASSLGQGKDNEQFF. The CDR3, as DNA: TGTGCCAGCAGCTTAGGGCAGGGCAAGGACAATGAGCAGTTCTTC.

The chain joins TRBV2 to TRBJ1-5; D not resolved. Germline CDR1 and CDR2: SNHLY and FYNNEI. The ends were cut back, 4 bases at V and 5 bases at J, with 9 bases in the middle. The CDR3 runs to 13 residues. CDR3 bases: TGTGCCAGCAGTGCGGCACTCGATCAGCCCCAGCATTTT. It encodes CASSAALDQPQHF.

This clonotype turned up a few times. The genes are TRBV6-5 and TRBJ1-2; D remains unclear. Trimming pared 5 bases from V and 1 base from J, leaving 11 bases between. The CDR3 is 14 residues long. Germline lookup yields CDR1 MNHEY and CDR2 SVGAGI. The CDR3 reads CASSPTRSNYGYTF. The CDR3, as DNA: TGTGCCAGCAGTCCAACAAGGAGTAACTATGGCTACACCTTC.

J is TRBJ1-5 and V is TRBV6-6; the match to TRBD1 covers 12 bases. The germline V gene has CDR1 MNHNY and CDR2 SVGAGI (reference sequence). V lost 2 bases and J lost 4; bases outside the gene matches: 6. The CDR3 covers 17 residues. The CDR3 DNA reads TGTGCCAGCAGTTACGGGACAGGGGGCGCGGGTAATCAGCCCCAGCATTTT. It codes for CASSYGTGGAGNQPQHF.

Written as DNA, the CDR3 is TGTGCCAGCAGTTTTGTAGCGGGGAGCTCCTACGAGCAGTACTTC. This codes for CASSFVAGSSYEQYF. The chain carries TRBV12-3 or TRBV12-4 and TRBJ2-7, with 8 positions matching TRBD2. The junction had 4 bases not matched to a gene; V was cut back by 3 bases and J by 0 bases. The CDR3 runs to 15 residues.

The chain links TRBV7-9 to TRBJ1-2; 7 bases map to TRBD1. Looked up from germline, CDR1 is SEHNR and CDR2 is FQNEAQ (reference sequence). CDR3 length: 12 amino acids. With 7 bases clipped from V and 7 bases from J, the junction kept 6 bases outside the gene matches. CDR3 nucleotide sequence: TGTGCCAGCACACTGGGACAGTCTGGCTACACCTTC. Its translation: CASTLGQSGYTF.

The chain couples TRBV9 to TRBJ1-1; D not certain. Trimming removed 0 bases from V and 0 bases from J, with 12 bases in between. Per germline, CDR1 SGDLS and CDR2 YYNGEE. This CDR3 contains 16 residues. In nucleotides, the CDR3 is TGTGCCAGCAGCGTAGATGGAACCGGTATGAACACTGAAGCTTTCTTT. As protein: CASSVDGTGMNTEAFF.

V is TRBV12-3 or TRBV12-4 and J is TRBJ2-5; 10 positions match TRBD2. V trimming: 6 bases; J trimming: 11 bases; junction bases outside the gene matches: 15. The CDR3 is 15 residues long. DNA of the CDR3: TGTGCCAGCAGCCCCCAGCGGGGGGGCCGTGGTGAGCAGTACTTC. This encodes CASSPQRGGRGEQYF.

This chain links TRBV12-3 or TRBV12-4 with TRBJ1-2; D not certain. This CDR3 spans 14 amino acids. Trimming pared 5 bases from V and 1 base from J, leaving 11 bases between. The CDR3 loop reads CASSVRAVNYGYTF. The CDR3 DNA reads as TGTGCCAGCAGTGTACGGGCAGTTAACTATGGCTACACCTTC.

This clonotype came up many times. CDR3 loop: CASSQTGSYDGYTF. CDR3 DNA sequence: TGCGCCAGCAGCCAAACCGGGAGCTATGATGGCTACACCTTC. V is TRBV4-1 and J is TRBJ1-2; D is unresolved. The CDR3 sequence is 14 residues long. In germline, CDR1 is MGHRA, CDR2 YSYEKL. V was shortened by 2 bases and J by 6 bases, with 13 bases between the two germline ends.

The chain combines TRBV7-9 with TRBJ1-1, with TRBD1 matching over 9 bases. This CDR3 region has 14 residues. Unmatched junction bases numbered 6, after V lost 5 bases and J lost 5 bases. Germline lookup yields CDR1 SEHNR and CDR2 FQNEAQ (reference sequence). CDR3 protein: CASSPLTGGTEAFF. CDR3 DNA sequence: TGTGCCAGCAGCCCCTTGACAGGGGGTACTGAAGCTTTCTTT.

This clonotype was seen only a few times. The V gene is TRBV12-3 or TRBV12-4, the J gene TRBJ1-6; 7 bases agree with TRBD1. This CDR3 is built from 13 residues. V lost 6 bases to trimming and J lost 9 bases; unmatched junction nucleotides: 5. The CDR3, as DNA: TGTGCCAGCAGACCCACAGGGGTTTCACCCCTCCACTTT. Translated: CASRPTGVSPLHF.

The chain uses TRBV5-1 and TRBJ2-1; 10 bases match TRBD2. Unmatched junction bases numbered 4, after V lost 0 bases and J lost 4 bases. The CDR3 is 16 residues long. Germline V gene sequence: CDR1 SGHRS, CDR2 YFSETQ. Written as DNA, the CDR3 is TGCGCCAGCAGCTTGGCCGGACTAGCGGAGTACAATGAGCAGTTCTTC. Its protein is CASSLAGLAEYNEQFF.